This T cell receptor beta chain is from a study of CD8+ T cells in alopecia areata. Background on the study: Treated patients were given 5 to 10 mg oral tofacitinib twice daily. Study-level points and caveats: TCRs were shared less clearly across patients than in mice, possibly for HLA-related reasons. For lesional scalp, especially alopecia totalis/universalis, clonality was higher than in normal scalp. Significant decreases in scalp clonality and expanded CD8+ clones followed tofacitinib treatment.

Sequencing templates came from extracted RNA that was reverse transcribed into cDNA. The table came from immunoSEQ multiplex PCR; TCRdb's copy has only in-frame clones and leaves some out. The profile covers 150,000 to 250,000 clones, with 55% to 70% appearing a single time and 5% to 6% taken by the ten largest. This clone occurred once. The antigen remains unidentified. The treatment was: oral pan-JAK inhibitor, 5-10 mg twice daily. The V end was cut by 3 bases, the J end by 8 bases, with 13 bases between. Germline CDR1 SEHNR, CDR2 FQNEAQ (reference sequence). This CDR3 has 13 amino acids. This chain joins TRBV7-9 and TRBJ1-2, with D possibly being TRBD1 (6 bases). The receptor's source is a human donor with alopecia areata. Sequencing used CD4+ T cells sorted from blood, obtained at week 24, from a patient treated with tofacitinib. Written as DNA, the CDR3 is TGTGCCAGCAGCTTTCGACAGGAGGACGGCTACACCTTC. Translating gives CASSFRQEDGYTF. Supplemented by reference TRBV7-9 and TRBJ1-2, the full variable domain reads DTGVSQNPRHKITKRGQNVTFRCDPISEHNRLYWYRQTLGQGPEFLTYFQNEAQLEKSRLLSDRFSAERPKGSFSTLEIQRTEQGDSAMYLCASSFRQEDGYTFGSGTRLTVV.